A single sample is the source of the 27 T cell receptor beta chains below, sequenced in a study of OX40 agonist ivuxolimab in advanced cancers. Some clones are missing from TCRdb's copy, which holds only in-frame ones; the method was immunoSEQ multiplex PCR. Of roughly 24,000 clones in the sample, more than 80% were seen once. Material: CD4+ or CD8+ T cells sorted from blood, obtained in a trial of the OX40 agonist ivuxolimab. Source of these receptors: an adult with an advanced solid tumor such as melanoma, head and neck, liver or kidney cancer.

This chain joins TRBV5-8 and TRBJ1-1; D unresolved. V lost 4 bases and J lost 2, with 15 bases in between. Germline loops: CDR1 SGHTS, CDR2 YDEGEE. CDR3 length equals 15 residues. CDR3 DNA: TGTGCCAGCAGCCACCCTCCCGGGTTCAACACTGAAGCTTTCTTT. This sequence encodes CASSHPPGFNTEAFF.

The J gene is TRBJ2-3, the V gene TRBV30, with D unresolved. The CDR3 length is 14 residues. CDR1 is GTSNPN and CDR2 is SVGIG in the germline V gene (reference sequence). The V end lost 0 bases, the J end lost 2 bases, and 9 bases lay between the germline ends. The DNA for the CDR3 is TGTGCCTGGAGTGTAGGGATTTACACAGATACGCAGTATTTT. It is translated as CAWSVGIYTDTQYF.

The table lists this clone with a count of one. The chain combines TRBV15 with TRBJ1-3; unclear D gene. CDR1 and CDR2 from the germline V gene are LNHNV and YYDKDF (reference sequence). This CDR3 is built from 18 residues. V gave up 0 bases and J gave up 2 bases, with 17 bases separating them. CDR3 protein: CATSRDRESMKAGNTIYF. The CDR3 nucleotides are TGTGCCACCAGCAGAGATCGGGAGTCGATGAAGGCTGGAAACACCATATATTTT.

This chain uses TRBV7-9 with TRBJ2-1; D may be TRBD2 (7 bases). Germline V gene lookup returns CDR1 SEHNR and CDR2 FQNEAQ (reference sequence). V was pared by 4 bases and J by 8 bases, with 21 bases between. This CDR3 comprises 16 residues. The CDR3 bases are TGTGCCAGCAGCTCGGGACAAGCGGGAAGGTGGGATGAGCAGTTCTTC. As protein: CASSSGQAGRWDEQFF.

CDR3 nucleotide sequence: TGTGCCAGTAGTAAGGCGGCAACACCCTACAATGAGCAGTTCTTC. This translates into CASSKAATPYNEQFF. The chain recombines TRBV19 with TRBJ2-1; D uncertain. The CDR3 runs 15 residues. Germline CDR1 is LNHDA and CDR2 is SQIVND (reference sequence). Trimming took off 4 bases at V and 2 bases at J, with 12 bases between the two ends.

V gene TRBV9 combines with J gene TRBJ2-7; 12 bases fit TRBD2. The V and J ends lost 2 bases and 6 bases, in that order; junction bases with no gene match: 3. The CDR3 is 14 amino acids. Germline V lookup: CDR1 SGDLS, CDR2 YYNGEE. The DNA for the CDR3 is TGTGCCAGCAGCGTGACTAGCGGGAGAACCGAGCAGTACTTC. This encodes CASSVTSGRTEQYF.

V gene TRBV10-3 combines with J gene TRBJ2-1, with 9 positions matching TRBD2. J gave up 0 bases and V 3 bases, and 0 bases lay outside the gene matches. Germline V CDR1 and CDR2: ENHRY, SYGVKD. The CDR3 sequence is 15 residues long. In nucleotides, the CDR3 is TGTGCCATCAGTGATAGCGGGAGCTCCTACAATGAGCAGTTCTTC. Its translation is CAISDSGSSYNEQFF.

The genes are TRBV7-9 and TRBJ2-1, with a weak D call TRBD2 (5 bases). Germline V lookup: CDR1 SEHNR, CDR2 FQNEAQ (reference sequence). With 2 bases removed from V and 4 bases from J, the gap between germline ends came to 12 bases. The CDR3 sequence is 15 residues long. CDR3 sequence (DNA): TGTGCCAGCAGCTTAACCGGGGTTGTATACAATGAGCAGTTCTTC. Protein: CASSLTGVVYNEQFF.

This rearrangement joins TRBV9 to TRBJ2-1; 9 nucleotides align to TRBD1. Germline V gene lookup returns CDR1 SGDLS and CDR2 YYNGEE. V trimming: 0 bases; J trimming: 5 bases; junction bases outside the gene matches: 3. This CDR3 region has 15 residues. CDR3 DNA: TGTGCCAGCAGCGTAGCAGGACAGGGGCACAATGAGCAGTTCTTC. This translates into CASSVAGQGHNEQFF.

The J gene is TRBJ2-5, the V gene TRBV2; the D gene is possibly TRBD2 (6 bases). Germline V gene data show CDR1 as SNHLY and CDR2 as FYNNEI. The CDR3 is 12 residues long. V was pared by 8 bases and J by 3 bases, with 10 bases between. The CDR3, as DNA: TGTGCCAGCGACCCGGGGGAAGAGACCCAGTACTTC. It translates to CASDPGEETQYF.

Comments on this clone: At one boundary the junction diverges from the germline segment, which might be a read error. This sequence joins TRBV6-4 and TRBJ2-3, with D hard to call. CDR1 MRHNA and CDR2 SNTAGT come from the germline V gene. This CDR3 is 9 amino acids long. The CDR3 DNA is TGTGCCAGCAGTGAGTTTTGCATCTTT. Its translation is CASSEFCIF.

The rearrangement links TRBV5-1 to TRBJ1-1; D is unclear. This CDR3 contains 14 residues. The germline V gene encodes CDR1 SGHRS and CDR2 YFSETQ. V lost 0 bases, J lost 4 bases, and 10 bases lay in between. The CDR3 spells CASSLDRSFTEAFF. The CDR3 nucleotides read TGCGCCAGCAGCTTGGACAGAAGTTTCACTGAAGCTTTCTTT.

The V gene is TRBV11-2, the J gene TRBJ2-3; no clear D gene. CDR3 size: 12 residues. Trimming shortened V by 7 bases and J by 1 base, and 6 bases separated the two germline ends. CDR1 and CDR2 (germline): SGHAT, FQNNGV. The CDR3 sequence: CASNYGTDTQYF. CDR3 coding DNA: TGTGCCAGCAACTATGGCACAGATACGCAGTATTTT.

This sequence joins TRBV25-1 and TRBJ2-3, with no clear D. In germline, CDR1 is MGHDK, CDR2 SYGVNS. This CDR3 region has 11 residues. V was pared by 0 bases and J by 7 bases, with 2 bases between. CDR3 protein: CASSEYYTQYF. DNA for the CDR3: TGTGCCAGCAGTGAATACTATACGCAGTATTTT.

The CDR3 loop is CASSLAGGIYEQYF. The CDR3 nucleotides read TGCGCCAGCAGCTTGGCCGGAGGGATCTACGAGCAGTACTTC. The chain has TRBV5-1 and TRBJ2-7; perhaps TRBD2 as D (6 bases). The CDR3 covers 14 residues. V lost 0 bases, J lost 3 bases, and 10 bases lay in between. Germline V CDR1 and CDR2: SGHRS, YFSETQ.

This chain joins TRBV5-5 and TRBJ2-3; perhaps TRBD1 as D (5 bases). Trimming pared 0 bases from V and 1 base from J, leaving 12 bases between. CDR3 size: 16 residues. Germline V gives CDR1 SGHKS, CDR2 YYEKEE (reference sequence). The CDR3 protein is CASSLEDQGGTDTQYF. The CDR3 coding sequence is TGTGCCAGCAGCTTGGAGGATCAAGGGGGCACAGATACGCAGTATTTT.

The rearrangement joins TRBV19 to TRBJ2-7, with a weak D call TRBD2 (6 bases). Trimming pared 5 bases from V and 4 bases from J, leaving 12 bases between. CDR1 is LNHDA and CDR2 is SQIVND in the germline V gene (reference sequence). The CDR3 has 13 amino acids. CDR3 nucleotides: TGTGCCAGTAGTTGGGGGGACCGTTACGAGCAGTACTTC. Translated, it gives CASSWGDRYEQYF. Full variable domain (missing parts from reference TRBV19 and TRBJ2-7): DGGITQSPKYLFRKEGQNVTLSCEQNLNHDAMYWYRQDPGQGLRLIYYSQIVNDFQKGDIAEGYSVSREKKESFPLTVTSAQKNPTAFYLCASSWGDRYEQYFGPGTRLTVT.

The V call is TRBV7-9, the J call TRBJ1-2; D may be TRBD1 (6 bases). The CDR3 is 17 residues long. CDR1 and CDR2 from the germline V gene are SEHNR and FQNEAQ (reference sequence). V lost 4 bases, J lost 7 bases, and 25 bases lay in between. CDR3 loop: CASSSPSGGGIRSGYTF. CDR3 DNA: TGTGCCAGCAGCTCCCCCTCCGGAGGGGGTATCAGAAGTGGCTACACCTTC.

The chain uses TRBV27 and TRBJ2-5; 7 bases map to TRBD2. Germline trimming cut 0 bases from V and 1 base from J; bases unmatched to any gene: 2. This CDR3 comprises 15 residues. Germline CDR1 and CDR2: MNHEY and SMNVEV (reference sequence). CDR3 in amino acids: CASSLSGGTQETQYF. The CDR3 DNA reads TGTGCCAGCAGTTTATCGGGAGGGACCCAAGAGACCCAGTACTTC.

This chain joins TRBV5-4 and TRBJ2-7, with TRBD2 matching 9 bases. Trimming cost V 0 bases and J 2 bases; bases outside gene matches: 3. Germline values: CDR1 SGHNT, CDR2 YYREEE (reference sequence). The CDR3 consists of 15 residues. The CDR3 nucleotides read TGTGCCAGCAGCTTGGAGCGGGGGGATACCTACGAGCAGTACTTC. Translation: CASSLERGDTYEQYF.

The gene calls are TRBV5-1 and TRBJ2-3, with D perhaps matching TRBD2 (5 bases). With 4 bases removed from V and 1 base from J, the gap between germline ends came to 13 bases. The CDR3 has 15 residues. Germline V gene sequence: CDR1 SGHRS, CDR2 YFSETQ. CDR3 residues: CASSLEARRTDTQYF. In DNA, the CDR3 is TGCGCCAGCAGCCTGGAGGCGAGGCGCACAGATACGCAGTATTTT. The full variable domain, in which reference TRBV5-1 and TRBJ2-3 provide the parts outside the CDR3, is KAGVTQTPRYLIKTRGQQVTLSCSPISGHRSVSWYQQTPGQGLQFLFEYFSETQRNKGNFPGRFSGRQFSNSRSEMNVSTLELGDSALYLCASSLEARRTDTQYFGPGTRLTVL.

V and J are TRBV7-6 and TRBJ1-3; the match to TRBD1 covers 8 bases. The V segment lost 8 bases and the J segment 0 bases; nucleotides outside the gene matches: 12. Germline V lookup: CDR1 SGHVS, CDR2 FNYEAQ. The CDR3 runs to 17 residues. The CDR3 protein is CASSSSPGGLSGNTIYF. DNA of the CDR3: TGTGCCAGCTCATCTTCCCCAGGGGGCCTCTCTGGAAACACCATATATTTT.

V gene TRBV2 combines with J gene TRBJ2-3; D gene unclear. Germline lookup yields CDR1 SNHLY and CDR2 FYNNEI. The CDR3 runs 11 residues. Trimming removed 8 bases at V and 10 bases at J, with 13 bases between. CDR3 coding DNA: TGTGCCAGCGGGATGGGCCGGGCGCAGTATTTT. It specifies CASGMGRAQYF.

The genes are TRBV28 and TRBJ1-2, with 10 bases identical to TRBD1. V shed 10 bases, J shed 4 bases, and the junction held 9 bases outside the gene matches. Germline V gene data show CDR1 as MDHEN and CDR2 as SYDVKM. This CDR3 region has 14 residues. CDR3 nucleotide sequence: TGTGCCACCGCCGGGACAGGGGTTTTCTATGGCTACACCTTC. Protein product: CATAGTGVFYGYTF.

The chain employs TRBV4-1 and TRBJ1-6; D gene uncertain. The CDR3 runs to 17 residues. V dropped 0 bases and J dropped 0 bases, with 9 bases sitting between them. Germline loops: CDR1 MGHRA, CDR2 YSYEKL. The CDR3 nucleotides read TGCGCCAGCAGCCAAGATGCCCGGAGCTCCTATAATTCACCCCTCCACTTT. Protein: CASSQDARSSYNSPLHF.

This sequence joins TRBV5-1 and TRBJ2-2; tentative D call: TRBD2 (6 bases). This CDR3 contains 17 residues. Germline V gene lookup returns CDR1 SGHRS and CDR2 YFSETQ. V lost 0 bases and J 2 bases, leaving 14 bases between the germline ends. The DNA of the CDR3 is TGCGCCAGCAGCTTGGAATTTGCGGGGCCAAACACCGGGGAGCTGTTTTTT. Amino acids: CASSLEFAGPNTGELFF. The complete variable domain, with remaining parts taken from reference TRBV5-1 and TRBJ2-2, reads KAGVTQTPRYLIKTRGQQVTLSCSPISGHRSVSWYQQTPGQGLQFLFEYFSETQRNKGNFPGRFSGRQFSNSRSEMNVSTLELGDSALYLCASSLEFAGPNTGELFFGEGSRLTVL.

This clone has a handful of counts. This chain connects TRBV5-4 to TRBJ2-2; 9 bases are a match to TRBD1. J lost 4 bases, V lost 5 bases, and 6 bases had no gene match. The germline V gene encodes CDR1 SGHNT and CDR2 YYREEE (reference sequence). This CDR3 is 15 amino acids long. CDR3 nucleotide sequence: TGTGCCAGCAGTCGGGACAGGGATGGCACCGGGGAGCTGTTTTTT. Translation: CASSRDRDGTGELFF.